A single sample is the source of the 11 T cell receptor beta chains below, sequenced in a study of spatial heterogeneity in lung cancer. Study-level findings and limits: Counts that tracked tumor mutation counts were those of expanded intratumoral alpha and beta TCRs.

Which antigens these TCRs recognize remains unknown. TCRdb redid the calling of the 5' RACE reads with MiXCR, one entry per CDR3 protein. The sample records 9,000 to 13,000 distinct CDR3 sequences, roughly 12% being singletons. Noted time point: sample taken at primary tumor resection. The starting material was lung tumor tissue, obtained at surgery. The receptors come from a male donor with early-stage non-small cell lung cancer.

This clonotype was seen many times. The CDR3 sequence: CASSFRWEAFF. Written as DNA, the CDR3 is TGTGCCAGCAGCTTTAGGTGGGAAGCTTTCTTT. The chain links TRBV3-1 to TRBJ1-1; D is unclear. The length of the CDR3 is 11 residues. The V gene lost 5 bases and the J gene lost 8 bases, with 9 bases spanning the gap. Germline CDR1 is LGHDT and CDR2 is YNNKEL (reference sequence).

The chain links TRBV6-5 to TRBJ1-1, with D uncertain. Germline values: CDR1 MNHEY, CDR2 SVGAGI. V was clipped by 5 bases and J by 4 bases, with 11 bases between them. This CDR3 is built from 13 residues. The chain's CDR3 is CASSPTLGTEAFF. The CDR3 DNA reads as TGTGCCAGCAGTCCGACATTGGGCACTGAAGCTTTCTTT.

Within the sample, this clonotype is medium-sized. This chain links TRBV6-1 with TRBJ2-7, with D maybe TRBD1 (6 bases). This CDR3 contains 16 residues. Looked up from germline, CDR1 is MNHNS and CDR2 is SASEGT. V was shortened by 6 bases and J by 0 bases, with 18 bases between the two germline ends. CDR3 nucleotide sequence: TGTGCCAGCAGATACGACAGGACGTTTAACTCCTACGAGCAGTACTTC. Translation: CASRYDRTFNSYEQYF.

In this sample, this clonotype is medium-sized. The chain uses TRBV11-3 and TRBJ2-1; D ambiguous. V was cut by 0 bases and J by 9 bases, with 9 bases left in between. The CDR3 sequence is 13 residues long. Germline assignment: CDR1 SGHNT and CDR2 YENEEA. In DNA, the CDR3 is TGTGCCAGCAGCTTAGATTGGGCCGGTGAGCAGTTCTTC. Encoded protein: CASSLDWAGEQFF.

By proportion, this clonotype is medium-sized. The V and J genes are TRBV29-1 and TRBJ2-1; 8 bases are a match to TRBD1. Per the germline V gene, CDR1 is SQVTM and CDR2 is ANQGSEA. V lost 1 base to trimming and J lost 8 bases; unmatched junction nucleotides: 4. The CDR3 covers 13 residues. CDR3 bases: TGCAGCGTTGAAGGACAGGGGAGTGATGAGCAGTTCTTC. This translates into CSVEGQGSDEQFF.

The chain uses TRBV6-1 and TRBJ1-3; D gene unclear. CDR1 and CDR2 (germline): MNHNS, SASEGT. V was pared by 2 bases and J by 2 bases, with 7 bases between. This CDR3 region has 14 residues. The CDR3 DNA sequence: TGTGCCAGCAGTGAATTCAGTGCTGGAAACACCATATATTTT. Translation gives CASSEFSAGNTIYF.

This clonotype came up many times. For the CDR3, the DNA is TGTGCCAGCAGCGTAACGGGGCAGGGATATGGCTACACCTTC. Translated: CASSVTGQGYGYTF. V and J are TRBV6-2 or TRBV6-3 and TRBJ1-2, with D possibly being TRBD1 (5 bases). The germline CDR1 and CDR2 sequences are MNHEY and SVGEGT. With 6 bases removed from V and 5 bases from J, the gap between germline ends came to 16 bases. The CDR3 has 14 amino acids.

In its sample, this clonotype ranks as medium-sized. The rearrangement links TRBV28 to TRBJ1-1; TRBD1 aligns across 10 bases. V dropped 6 bases and J dropped 3; count of bases not matched to a gene: 4. The CDR3 has 14 amino acids. CDR1 is MDHEN, CDR2 SYDVKM, per germline. CDR3 DNA sequence: TGTGCCAGCAGATCGGGACAGGGGTACACTGAAGCTTTCTTT. The encoded protein is CASRSGQGYTEAFF.

There are a few counts of this clonotype. This chain uses TRBV6-5 with TRBJ1-1, with a tentative D call TRBD1 (5 bases). CDR3 length: 14 amino acids. Trimming removed 7 bases from V and 4 bases from J, with 16 bases in between. Germline CDR1 reads MNHEY; CDR2 reads SVGAGI. The DNA for the CDR3 is TGTGCCAGCACCGCACAGGCTGCCAGCACTGAAGCTTTCTTT. Amino acids: CASTAQAASTEAFF.

The genes are TRBV28 and TRBJ1-5, with 9 bases fitting TRBD1. The CDR3 consists of 13 residues. V lost 8 bases and J lost 6; bases outside the gene matches: 5. CDR1 and CDR2 (germline): MDHEN, SYDVKM. CDR3 amino acids: CASATGGVQPQHF. The DNA of the CDR3 is TGTGCCAGCGCCACAGGGGGCGTTCAGCCCCAGCATTTT.

In its sample, this clonotype was seen many times. The V and J genes are TRBV7-2 and TRBJ1-2, with 12 bases matching TRBD1. Trimming at V came to 0 bases and at J to 8 bases, leaving 10 bases not matched to a gene. The CDR3 extends over 17 amino acids. CDR1 is SGHTA and CDR2 is FQGNSA in the germline V gene. The CDR3 protein is CASSLAAQGQGAKGYTF. The CDR3 nucleotides read TGTGCCAGCAGCTTAGCGGCCCAGGGACAGGGGGCTAAAGGCTACACCTTC. The complete variable domain, with remaining parts taken from reference TRBV7-2 and TRBJ1-2, reads GAGVSQSPSNKVTEKGKDVELRCDPISGHTALYWYRQSLGQGLEFLIYFQGNSAPDKSGLPSDRFSAERTGGSVSTLTIQRTQQEDSAVYLCASSLAAQGQGAKGYTFGSGTRLTVV.